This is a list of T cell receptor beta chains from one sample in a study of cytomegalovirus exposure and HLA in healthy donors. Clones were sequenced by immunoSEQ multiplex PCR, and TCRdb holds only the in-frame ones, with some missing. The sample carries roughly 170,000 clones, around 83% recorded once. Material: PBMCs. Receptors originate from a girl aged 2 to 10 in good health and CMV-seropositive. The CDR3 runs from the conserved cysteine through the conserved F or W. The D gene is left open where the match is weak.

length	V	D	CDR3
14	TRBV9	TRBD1	CASSVGGEGAKQYF
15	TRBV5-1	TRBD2	CASSLWIAGDNEQFF
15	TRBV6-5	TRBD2	CASRLSGMRVETQYF
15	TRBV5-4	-	CASSLASRIINEQFF
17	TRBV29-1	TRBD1	CSAQGVPPLSSYNEQFF
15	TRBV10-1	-	CASSKTGVPGGEQFF
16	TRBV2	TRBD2	CASSDGLAGGRNEQFF
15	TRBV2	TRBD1	CASSGRTGSGQPQHF
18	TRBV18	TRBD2	CASSPRTSGGANTGELFF
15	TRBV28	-	CASQIGVPSYNEQFF
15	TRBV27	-	CASSLVASSYNEQFF
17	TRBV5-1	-	CASSQGVTGWGANVLTF
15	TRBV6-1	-	CASSEAGRVRVEAFF
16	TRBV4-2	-	CASSQVAGLAARGYTF
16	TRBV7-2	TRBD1	CASSTHGQGTNQPQHF
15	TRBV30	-	CAWSVRFPGNLEQYF
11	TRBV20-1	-	CSPALRDIQYF
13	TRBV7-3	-	CASSQTDRHTIYF
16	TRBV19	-	CASSPRGDGGEQPQHF
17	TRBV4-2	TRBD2	CASSQRTSGGVDYEQYF
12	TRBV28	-	CASSVRGIEAFF
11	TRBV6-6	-	CASSLYTEAFF
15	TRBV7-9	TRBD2	CASSLNREVTDTQYF
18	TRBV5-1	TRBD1	CASSPGQGAFYVDSPLHF
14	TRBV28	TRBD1	CASSQRQGGAEAFF
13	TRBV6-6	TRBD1	CASEDRGAYEQYF
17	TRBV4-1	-	CASSPRFEKGRTDTQYF
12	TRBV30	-	CAWRGLTGELFF